The rows below give T cell receptor beta chains drawn from one sample of a study of regulatory T cells in long-lasting Graves disease. TCRdb independently ran MiXCR on the multiplex PCR reads; one entry per CDR3 protein. The profile covers roughly 500,000 distinct CDR3 sequences, with less than 15% appearing a single time and roughly 10% taken by the ten largest. These sequences were also reported in another study, on T cells in Graves' hyperthyroidism and ophthalmopathy.

Sample: peripheral blood mononuclear cells (PBMCs), taken at new diagnosis, from a patient treated with antithyroid drugs. Receptors originate from a man younger than 40 with Graves disease. The CDR3 runs from the conserved cysteine through the conserved F or W. A D gene is named only where the DNA matches it firmly. Part of the rows lack a size; the others show once, few, many or a class for expanded clones.

J,V,size,D,CDR3,DNA
TRBJ2-3,TRBV20-1,NA,NA,CSARTRGPRDTQYF,TGCAGTGCTAGGACTAGGGGGCCGCGGGACACGCAGTATTTT
TRBJ2-1,TRBV20-1,many,NA,CSARARYNEQFF,TGCAGTGCTAGAGCTCGCTACAATGAGCAGTTCTTC
TRBJ2-7,TRBV12-3/TRBV12-4,NA,TRBD1,CASSLTGTSYERYF,TGTGCCAGCAGTTTGACAGGGACCAGCTACGAGCGGTACTTC
TRBJ1-1,TRBV4-1,NA,NA,CASSQDTDFEAFF,TGCGCCAGCAGCCAAGATACCGACTTCGAGGCTTTCTTT
TRBJ2-1,TRBV11-2,NA,NA,CASSLEGGRRANEQFF,TGTGCCAGCAGCTTAGAAGGAGGTAGGCGGGCCAATGAGCAGTTCTTC
TRBJ1-2,TRBV11-2,many,NA,CASSPGEGYTF,TGTGCCAGCAGCCCGGGGGAAGGCTACACCTTC
TRBJ1-5,TRBV27,NA,NA,CASSLYGDSNQPQHF,TGTGCCAGCAGTTTATATGGGGATAGCAATCAGCCCCAGCATTTT
TRBJ1-5,TRBV20-1,NA,NA,CSVPVNWGNQPQHF,TGCAGTGTCCCGGTTAACTGGGGCAATCAGCCCCAGCATTTT
TRBJ2-5,TRBV19,NA,NA,CASSIGWRDALETQYF,TGTGCCAGTAGTATCGGTTGGCGGGATGCCCTAGAGACCCAGTACTTC
TRBJ1-1,TRBV2,many,TRBD1,CASSPDRGNTEAFF,TGTGCCAGCTCTCCCGACAGGGGTAACACTGAAGCTTTCTTT
TRBJ2-7,TRBV20-1,many,TRBD2,CSARLSGRASSLNEQYF,TGCAGTGCTAGGCTTAGCGGGAGGGCCAGTTCTCTGAACGAGCAGTACTTC
TRBJ2-4,TRBV6-9,NA,TRBD1,CASSSDRVLAKNIQYF,TGTGCCAGCAGTTCCGACAGGGTTCTAGCCAAAAACATTCAGTACTTC
TRBJ2-1,TRBV7-8,NA,NA,CASSPPGTPKETQHF,TGTGCCAGCAGCCCCCCCGGGACCCCAAAAGAGACCCAGCACTTC
TRBJ2-3,TRBV3-1,many,NA,CASTLGTDTQYF,TGTGCCAGCACCCTGGGAACAGATACGCAGTATTTT
TRBJ1-1,TRBV28,many,TRBD1,CASSLSGQGAGGAFF,TGTGCCAGCAGTTTATCTGGACAGGGGGCGGGGGGGGCTTTCTTT
TRBJ1-5,TRBV2,many,NA,CASSKYRDQPQHF,TGTGCCAGCAGTAAATATAGGGATCAGCCCCAGCATTTT
TRBJ2-7,TRBV7-9,many,TRBD2,CASSFVLAGGSLSYEQYF,TGTGCCAGCAGCTTCGTATTAGCGGGAGGTAGCCTATCCTACGAGCAGTACTTC
TRBJ1-3,TRBV7-9,once,NA,CASSGGSKGNTIYF,TGTGCCAGCAGCGGGGGTTCGAAAGGAAACACCATATATTTT
TRBJ2-7,TRBV27,NA,TRBD2,CASSSGLAGGGSYEQYF,TGTGCCAGCAGCTCCGGACTAGCGGGAGGGGGGTCCTACGAGCAGTACTTC
TRBJ2-3,TRBV6-2/TRBV6-3,few,NA,CASRGVNTDTQYF,TGTGCCAGCCGGGGAGTAAACACAGATACGCAGTATTTT
TRBJ1-3,TRBV19,NA,NA,CASTAGVGNTIYF,TGTGCCAGTACCGCCGGGGTTGGAAACACCATATATTTT
TRBJ2-5,TRBV29-1,few,TRBD1,CSAPGQGAQETQYF,TGCAGCGCCCCCGGACAGGGGGCGCAAGAGACCCAGTACTTC
TRBJ1-5,TRBV2,many,NA,CASSEEDRGRQPQHF,TGTGCCAGCAGTGAAGAAGACCGGGGCCGACAGCCCCAGCATTTT
TRBJ2-7,TRBV20-1,many,NA,CSARIALGGYEQYF,TGCAGTGCTAGGATCGCACTGGGCGGGTACGAGCAGTACTTC
TRBJ2-3,TRBV6-1,many,TRBD2,CASSRLAGGIDTQYF,TGTGCCAGCAGTCGACTAGCGGGAGGTATAGATACGCAGTATTTT
TRBJ1-1,TRBV30,few,NA,CARREPTEAFF,TGTGCCCGCAGGGAACCCACTGAAGCTTTCTTT
TRBJ2-3,TRBV4-1,few,TRBD2,CASSQGLAGIKGTDTQYF,TGCGCCAGCAGCCAAGGACTAGCGGGTATTAAGGGCACAGATACGCAGTATTTT
TRBJ2-7,TRBV12-3/TRBV12-4,many,NA,CASSVSGPSSYEQYF,TGTGCCAGCAGTGTGAGCGGGCCCAGCTCCTACGAGCAGTACTTC
TRBJ2-5,TRBV14,NA,NA,CASSPEAALETQYF,TGTGCCAGCAGCCCGGAGGCTGCTTTAGAGACCCAGTACTTC
TRBJ2-3,TRBV6-5,many,TRBD2,CASSYGLAGVSTDTQYF,TGTGCCAGCAGTTACGGTCTAGCGGGAGTGTCCACAGATACGCAGTATTTT
TRBJ2-5,TRBV7-2,many,NA,CASSPSDPGTQYF,TGTGCCAGCAGCCCATCCGACCCAGGGACCCAGTACTTC
TRBJ2-1,TRBV6-5,few,TRBD2,CASSYGWRLAGGSYNEQFF,TGTGCCAGCAGTTACGGCTGGCGACTAGCGGGAGGCTCCTACAATGAGCAGTTCTTC
TRBJ2-2,TRBV5-1,NA,TRBD1,CASSVGTEQLINTGELFF,TGCGCCAGCAGCGTCGGGACAGAACAACTAATAAACACCGGGGAGCTGTTTTTT
TRBJ2-3,TRBV12-5,many,TRBD1,CASGLVDGQGGTDTQYF,TGTGCTAGTGGTTTGGTAGACGGACAGGGCGGCACAGATACGCAGTATTTT
TRBJ2-1,TRBV10-3,few,NA,CAISEARGSYNEQFF,TGTGCCATCAGTGAGGCGAGGGGCTCCTACAATGAGCAGTTCTTC
TRBJ2-3,TRBV28,many,NA,CASSDRITDTQYF,TGTGCCAGCAGCGACAGGATAACAGATACGCAGTATTTT
TRBJ2-3,TRBV6-1,many,TRBD1,CASITGGTPTDTQYF,TGTGCCAGCATTACAGGGGGCACACCCACAGATACGCAGTATTTT
TRBJ1-1,TRBV29-1,many,NA,CSVEPPRGETEAFF,TGCAGCGTTGAGCCCCCCAGGGGTGAAACTGAAGCTTTCTTT
TRBJ2-5,TRBV12-3/TRBV12-4,few,TRBD1,CASSSGQGQKTQYF,TGTGCCAGCAGTTCGGGACAGGGGCAAAAGACCCAGTACTTC
TRBJ2-7,TRBV20-1,many,NA,CSARDPQGPYEQYF,TGCAGTGCTAGAGATCCCCAGGGACCCTACGAGCAGTACTTC
TRBJ1-2,TRBV29-1,many,NA,CSVSSVTDGYTF,TGCAGCGTTTCCAGTGTTACGGATGGCTACACCTTC
TRBJ1-5,TRBV7-8,few,NA,CASSPYGQPQHF,TGTGCCAGCAGCCCCTATGGCCAGCCCCAGCATTTT
TRBJ1-3,TRBV4-1,NA,TRBD1,CASSPTGTGFGNTIYF,TGCGCCAGCAGCCCAACCGGGACAGGGTTTGGAAACACCATATATTTT
TRBJ2-7,TRBV6-5,many,TRBD2,CASSYIRLAGEVEQYF,TGTGCCAGCAGTTACATAAGACTAGCGGGAGAGGTCGAGCAGTACTTC
TRBJ1-3,TRBV12-3/TRBV12-4,many,NA,CASRPGHYSGNTIYF,TGTGCCAGCAGGCCGGGACACTACTCTGGAAACACCATATATTTT
TRBJ2-7,TRBV5-1,many,TRBD1,CASSSGQGTYEQYF,TGTGCCAGCAGCTCGGGACAGGGGACCTACGAGCAGTACTTC
TRBJ2-6,TRBV5-1,few,NA,CASSLTATGANVLTF,TGCGCCAGCAGCTTGACAGCCACTGGGGCCAACGTCCTGACTTTC
TRBJ2-5,TRBV5-1,many,NA,CASSLDVATQETQYF,TGCGCCAGCAGCTTGGACGTGGCGACTCAAGAGACCCAGTACTTC